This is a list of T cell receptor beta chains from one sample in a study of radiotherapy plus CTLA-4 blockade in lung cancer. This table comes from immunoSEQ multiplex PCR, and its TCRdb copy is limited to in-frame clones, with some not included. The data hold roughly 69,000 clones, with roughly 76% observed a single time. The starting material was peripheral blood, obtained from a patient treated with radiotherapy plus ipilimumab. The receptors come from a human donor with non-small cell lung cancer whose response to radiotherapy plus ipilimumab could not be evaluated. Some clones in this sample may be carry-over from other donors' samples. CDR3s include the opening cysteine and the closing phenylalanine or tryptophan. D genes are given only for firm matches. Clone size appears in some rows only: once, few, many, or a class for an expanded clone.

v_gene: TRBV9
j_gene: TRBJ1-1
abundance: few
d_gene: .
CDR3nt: TGTGCCACCGGGGACAAGAACACTGAAGCTTTCTTT
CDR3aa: CATGDKNTEAFF

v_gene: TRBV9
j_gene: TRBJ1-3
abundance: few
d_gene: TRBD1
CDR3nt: TGTGCCAGCAGCGAGGAGACAGGGGGAAACACCATATATTTT
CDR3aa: CASSEETGGNTIYF

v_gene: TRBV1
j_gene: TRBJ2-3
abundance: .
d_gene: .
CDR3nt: TGCACCAGCGGGACTAGAGTCGAAAATACGCAGTATTTT
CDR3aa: CTSGTRVENTQYF

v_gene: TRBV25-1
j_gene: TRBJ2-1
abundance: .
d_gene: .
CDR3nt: TGTGCCAGCAGTGTACCCAGCTACAATGAGCAGTTCTTC
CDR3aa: CASSVPSYNEQFF

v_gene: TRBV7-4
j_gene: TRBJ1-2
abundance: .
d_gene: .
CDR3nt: TGTGCCAGCAGCCAAACCAGGGGTAGGGTAGCTAACTATGGCTACACCTTC
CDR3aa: CASSQTRGRVANYGYTF

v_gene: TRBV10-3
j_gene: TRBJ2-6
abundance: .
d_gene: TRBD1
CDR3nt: TGTGCCATCAGTGAGGGTCCCTCGACAGGGGACGGGGCCAACGTCCTGACTTTC
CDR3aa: CAISEGPSTGDGANVLTF

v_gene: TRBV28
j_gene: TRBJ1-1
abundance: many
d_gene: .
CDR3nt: TGTGCCAGCAGTTGGGACACGAACACTGAAGCTTTCTTT
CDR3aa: CASSWDTNTEAFF

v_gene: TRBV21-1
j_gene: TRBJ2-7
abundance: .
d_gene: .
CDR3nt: TGTGCCAGCAGCAAAGGGTCGGGCAGGGGATCCTACGAGCAGTACTTC
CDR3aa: CASSKGSGRGSYEQYF

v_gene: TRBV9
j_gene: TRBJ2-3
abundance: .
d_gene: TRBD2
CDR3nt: TGTGCCAGCAGCGTAGCCTGGGGCCAGACTAGCCCCACGCAGTATTTT
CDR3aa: CASSVAWGQTSPTQYF

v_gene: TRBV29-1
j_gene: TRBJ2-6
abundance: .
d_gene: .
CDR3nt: TGCAGCGTTGTAAGCCCTGGGGCCAACGTCCTGACTTTC
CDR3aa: CSVVSPGANVLTF

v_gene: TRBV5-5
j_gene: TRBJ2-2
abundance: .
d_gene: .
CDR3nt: TGTGCCAGCAGCTGGGGGGTGAACACCGGGGAGCTGTTTTTT
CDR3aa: CASSWGVNTGELFF

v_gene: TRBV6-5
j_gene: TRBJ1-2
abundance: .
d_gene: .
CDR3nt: TGTGCCAGCAGTTACTCGGCAGGTAACTATGGCTACACCTTC
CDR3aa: CASSYSAGNYGYTF